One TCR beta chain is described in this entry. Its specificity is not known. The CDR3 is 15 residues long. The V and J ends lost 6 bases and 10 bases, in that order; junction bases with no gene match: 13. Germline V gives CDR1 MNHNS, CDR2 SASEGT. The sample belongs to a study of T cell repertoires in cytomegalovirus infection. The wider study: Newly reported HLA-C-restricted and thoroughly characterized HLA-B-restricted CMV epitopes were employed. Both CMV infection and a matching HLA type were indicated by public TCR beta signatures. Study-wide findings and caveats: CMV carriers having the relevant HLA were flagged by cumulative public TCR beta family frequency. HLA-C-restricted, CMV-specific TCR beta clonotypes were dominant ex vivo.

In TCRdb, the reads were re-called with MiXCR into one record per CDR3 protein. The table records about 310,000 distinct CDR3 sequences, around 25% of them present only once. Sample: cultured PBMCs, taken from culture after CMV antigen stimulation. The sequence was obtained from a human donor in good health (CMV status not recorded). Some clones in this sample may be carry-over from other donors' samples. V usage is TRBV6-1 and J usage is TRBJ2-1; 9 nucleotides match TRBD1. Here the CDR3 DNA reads TGTGCCAGCAGCCTGAAGGACAGGGGAGTCGAGGAGCAGTTCTTC. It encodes CASSLKDRGVEEQFF.